Described below is a single TCR beta chain sequence and its context. The CDR3 loop spans 15 amino acids. With 5 bases removed from V and 8 bases from J, the gap between germline ends came to 19 bases. Germline V gene data show CDR1 as SGHRS and CDR2 as YFSETQ. The protocol was immunoSEQ multiplex PCR, while the TCRdb copy is restricted to in-frame clones and leaves out a portion. The profile shows approximately 70,000 clones, about 90% of them singletons. The entry originates in a study of T cell changes during pregnancy in multiple sclerosis. This chain joins TRBV5-1 and TRBJ2-2, with a tentative D call TRBD2 (6 bases). Sequenced material: peripheral blood, taken after pregnancy. The sequence was collected from a female donor with multiple sclerosis, enrolled in a pregnancy study. CDR3 protein: CASRGTYSPPGELFF. The CDR3 DNA reads TGCGCCAGCAGGGGGACTTATTCCCCTCCGGGGGAGCTGTTTTTT. The full variable domain, in which reference TRBV5-1 and TRBJ2-2 provide the parts outside the CDR3, is KAGVTQTPRYLIKTRGQQVTLSCSPISGHRSVSWYQQTPGQGLQFLFEYFSETQRNKGNFPGRFSGRQFSNSRSEMNVSTLELGDSALYLCASRGTYSPPGELFFGEGSRLTVL.